The clone carrying this TCR beta chain was seen once. Its antigen is not known. These data originate in a study of T cells in Graves' hyperthyroidism and ophthalmopathy. Study overall: Peripheral blood was taken when the disease was first diagnosed, before any treatment began.

Amplification of TCR beta CDR3 regions used RNA as the template. HTBI primers were used for first-round RT-PCR of the TCR CDR3. TCRdb reprocessed the multiplex PCR reads with MiXCR, giving one entry per CDR3 protein. The data hold some 800,000 distinct CDR3 sequences, with about 38% observed a single time. Broader study findings: Within blood appeared most thyroid clonotypes that had expanded above 0.001. The model made its ophthalmopathy prediction, and onset followed a median approximately 6 months later.

The CDR3 runs 12 residues. The sample taken for sequencing was blood. The receptor comes from a man aged 18-30 years with Graves' hyperthyroidism. J is TRBJ1-2 and V is TRBV12-2; whether TRBD1, the table's D call, matches the DNA was not checked. TRBV12-2 is noted as a pseudogene. CDR3 in DNA: TGTGCCGGCAGCCACTACAGGGGAAGCTACACCTTC. This encodes CAGSHYRGSYTF.